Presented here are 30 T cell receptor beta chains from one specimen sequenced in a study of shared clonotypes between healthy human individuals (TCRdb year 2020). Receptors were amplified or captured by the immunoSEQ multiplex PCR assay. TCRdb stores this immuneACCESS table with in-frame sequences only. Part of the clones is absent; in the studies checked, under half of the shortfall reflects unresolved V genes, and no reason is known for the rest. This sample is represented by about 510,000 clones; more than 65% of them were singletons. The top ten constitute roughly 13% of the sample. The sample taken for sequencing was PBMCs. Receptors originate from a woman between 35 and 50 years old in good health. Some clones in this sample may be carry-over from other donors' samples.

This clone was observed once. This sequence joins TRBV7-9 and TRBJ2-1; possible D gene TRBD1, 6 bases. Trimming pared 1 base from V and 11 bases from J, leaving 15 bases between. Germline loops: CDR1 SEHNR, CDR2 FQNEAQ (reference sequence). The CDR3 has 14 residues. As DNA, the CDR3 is TGTGCCAGCAGCTTAGTTGGGGAACAGGGAAAGCAGTTCTTC. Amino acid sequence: CASSLVGEQGKQFF.

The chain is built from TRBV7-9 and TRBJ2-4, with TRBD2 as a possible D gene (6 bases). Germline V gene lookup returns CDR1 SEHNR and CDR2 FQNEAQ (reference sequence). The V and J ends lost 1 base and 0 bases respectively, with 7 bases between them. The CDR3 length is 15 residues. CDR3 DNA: TGTGCCAGCAGCTTAGGGGGGGTAGCCAAAAACATTCAGTACTTC. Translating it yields CASSLGGVAKNIQYF.

CDR3 sequence reads: CASSSRQANNEKLFF. The CDR3 DNA reads as TGTGCCAGCAGTTCGAGACAGGCAAATAATGAAAAACTGTTTTTT. The V gene is TRBV28, the J gene TRBJ1-4; maybe TRBD1 (6 bases). Germline CDR1 and CDR2: MDHEN and SYDVKM. The CDR3 loop spans 15 amino acids. Trimming cost V 4 bases and J 4 bases, with 13 bases left between them.

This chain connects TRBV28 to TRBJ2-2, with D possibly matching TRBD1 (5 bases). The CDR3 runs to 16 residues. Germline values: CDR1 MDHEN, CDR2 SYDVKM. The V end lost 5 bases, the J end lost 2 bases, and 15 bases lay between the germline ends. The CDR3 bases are TGTGCCAGCAGTACAAACAGGTTACCAAACACCGGGGAGCTGTTTTTT. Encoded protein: CASSTNRLPNTGELFF.

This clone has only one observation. The CDR3 coding sequence is TGTGCCAGCAGCTTAACCCCCGCTAGCTTGAACGAGCAGTACTTC. Its translation: CASSLTPASLNEQYF. The V and J genes are TRBV7-3 and TRBJ2-7; D may be TRBD2 (5 bases). V lost 0 bases to trimming and J lost 5 bases, with 14 bases between them. The germline V gene has CDR1 SGHTA and CDR2 FQGTGA. The CDR3 extends over 15 amino acids.

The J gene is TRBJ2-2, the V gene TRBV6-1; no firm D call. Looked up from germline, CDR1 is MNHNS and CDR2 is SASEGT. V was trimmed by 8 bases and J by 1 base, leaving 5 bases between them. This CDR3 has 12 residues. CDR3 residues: CASSRNTGELFF. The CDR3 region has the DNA TGTGCCAGCTCCAGGAACACCGGGGAGCTGTTTTTT.

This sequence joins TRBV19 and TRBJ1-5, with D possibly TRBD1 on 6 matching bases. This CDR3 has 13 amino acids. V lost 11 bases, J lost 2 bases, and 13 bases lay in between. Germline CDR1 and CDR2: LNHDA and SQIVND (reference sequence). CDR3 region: CAAGGAGNQPQHF. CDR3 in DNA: TGTGCCGCTGGGGGGGCCGGCAATCAGCCCCAGCATTTT.

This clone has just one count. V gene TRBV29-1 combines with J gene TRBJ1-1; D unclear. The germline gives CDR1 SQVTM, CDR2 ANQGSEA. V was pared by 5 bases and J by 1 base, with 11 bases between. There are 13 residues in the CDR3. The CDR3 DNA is TGCAGCGTTCGGAGGGCCCCGAACACTGAAGCTTTCTTT. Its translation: CSVRRAPNTEAFF.

The chain's CDR3 is CASSPVRGRTGVNEQFF. Written as DNA, the CDR3 is TGCGCCAGCAGCCCCGTCAGGGGGCGAACGGGGGTCAATGAGCAGTTCTTC. The V gene is TRBV4-3, the J gene TRBJ2-1, with 8 positions matching TRBD1. The length of the CDR3 is 17 residues. Germline V gene sequence: CDR1 LGHNA, CDR2 YSLEER. The V segment lost 4 bases and the J segment 6 bases; nucleotides outside the gene matches: 14.

CDR3 protein: CASLGRSPPTEAFF. The CDR3 nucleotides are TGTGCCAGTCTCGGGCGGTCCCCGCCCACTGAAGCTTTCTTT. The chain has TRBV27 and TRBJ1-1; the D is unclear. V was clipped by 9 bases and J by 4 bases, with 18 bases between them. Germline V gene sequence: CDR1 MNHEY, CDR2 SMNVEV (reference sequence). The CDR3 contains 14 residues.

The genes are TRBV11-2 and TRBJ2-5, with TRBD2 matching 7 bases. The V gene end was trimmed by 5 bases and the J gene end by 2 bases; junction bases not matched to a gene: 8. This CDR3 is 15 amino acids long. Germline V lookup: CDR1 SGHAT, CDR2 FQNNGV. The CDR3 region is CASSQDKRGQETQYF. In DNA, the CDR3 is TGTGCCAGCAGCCAAGATAAGCGGGGACAAGAGACCCAGTACTTC.

The CDR3 coding sequence is TGTGCCAGCACGGCTAACGTAATCGAATTACCCCAGCATTTT. This gives the protein CASTANVIELPQHF. This chain joins TRBV2 and TRBJ1-5; D not resolved. The CDR3 totals 14 residues. With 7 bases removed from V and 10 bases from J, the gap between germline ends came to 20 bases. The germline gives CDR1 SNHLY, CDR2 FYNNEI.

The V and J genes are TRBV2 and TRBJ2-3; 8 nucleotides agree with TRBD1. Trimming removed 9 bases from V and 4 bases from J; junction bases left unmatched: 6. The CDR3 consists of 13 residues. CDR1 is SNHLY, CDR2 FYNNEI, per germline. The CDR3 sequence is CARGGQGSDTQYF. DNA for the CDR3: TGTGCCAGAGGAGGACAGGGATCAGATACGCAGTATTTT.

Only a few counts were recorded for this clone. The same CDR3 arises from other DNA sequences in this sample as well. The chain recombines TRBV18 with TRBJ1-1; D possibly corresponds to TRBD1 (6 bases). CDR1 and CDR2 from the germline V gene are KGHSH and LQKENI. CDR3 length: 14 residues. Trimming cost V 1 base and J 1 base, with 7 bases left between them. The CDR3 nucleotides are TGTGCCAGCTCACCACAGGGGGGGAACACTGAAGCTTTCTTT. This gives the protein CASSPQGGNTEAFF.

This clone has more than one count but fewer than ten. Here the CDR3 reads CASSQVSATGLGETQYF. CDR3 DNA: TGTGCCAGCAGCCAAGTTTCCGCGACAGGGCTTGGGGAGACCCAGTACTTC. V is TRBV4-2 and J is TRBJ2-5; 7 bases match TRBD1. This CDR3 is 17 amino acids long. Trimming cost V 1 base and J 5 bases; bases outside gene matches: 13. In germline, CDR1 is LGHNA, CDR2 YNFKEQ.

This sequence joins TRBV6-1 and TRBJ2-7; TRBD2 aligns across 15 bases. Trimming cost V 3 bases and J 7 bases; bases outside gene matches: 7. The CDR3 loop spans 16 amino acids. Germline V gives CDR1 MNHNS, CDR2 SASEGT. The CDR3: CASSDPGLAGGEEQYF. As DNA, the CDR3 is TGTGCCAGCAGTGACCCGGGACTAGCGGGAGGAGAAGAGCAGTACTTC.

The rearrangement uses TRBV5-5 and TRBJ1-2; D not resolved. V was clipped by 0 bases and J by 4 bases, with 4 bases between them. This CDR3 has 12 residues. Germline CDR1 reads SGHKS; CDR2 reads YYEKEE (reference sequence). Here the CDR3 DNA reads TGTGCCAGCAGCTTGGATACCTATGGCTACACCTTC. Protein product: CASSLDTYGYTF.

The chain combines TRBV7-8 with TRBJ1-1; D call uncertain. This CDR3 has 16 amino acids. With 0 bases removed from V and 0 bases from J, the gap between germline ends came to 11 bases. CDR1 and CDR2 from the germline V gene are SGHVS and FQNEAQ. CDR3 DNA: TGTGCCAGCAGCTTAGCGCTTCTACCGTTGAACACTGAAGCTTTCTTT. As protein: CASSLALLPLNTEAFF.

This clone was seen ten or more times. CDR3 nucleotide sequence: TGTGCCTGGAGTAGGGGCGGGACCGAGAATTCACCCCTCCACTTT. It yields the protein CAWSRGGTENSPLHF. The V and J genes are TRBV30 and TRBJ1-6; TRBD1 might be the D (5 bases). V gave up 2 bases and J gave up 7 bases, with 15 bases separating them. This CDR3 has 15 residues. Looked up from germline, CDR1 is GTSNPN and CDR2 is SVGIG (reference sequence).

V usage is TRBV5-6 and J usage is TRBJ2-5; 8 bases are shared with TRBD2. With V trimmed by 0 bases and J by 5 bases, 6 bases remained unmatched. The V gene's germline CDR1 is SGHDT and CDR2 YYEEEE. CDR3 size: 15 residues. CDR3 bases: TGTGCCAGCAGCTTGGGGCCGGGAGGGCCGGAGACCCAGTACTTC. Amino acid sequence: CASSLGPGGPETQYF.

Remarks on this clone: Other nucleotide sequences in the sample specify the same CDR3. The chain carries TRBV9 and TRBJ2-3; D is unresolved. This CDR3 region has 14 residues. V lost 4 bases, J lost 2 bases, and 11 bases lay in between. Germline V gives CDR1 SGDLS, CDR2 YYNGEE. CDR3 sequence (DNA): TGTGCCAGCAGCCCAGGTCAGTCCACAGATACGCAGTATTTT. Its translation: CASSPGQSTDTQYF. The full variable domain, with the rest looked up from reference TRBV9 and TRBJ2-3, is DSGVTQTPKHLITATGQRVTLRCSPRSGDLSVYWYQQSLDQGLQFLIQYYNGEERAKGNILERFSAQQFPDLHSELNLSSLELGDSALYFCASSPGQSTDTQYFGPGTRLTVL.

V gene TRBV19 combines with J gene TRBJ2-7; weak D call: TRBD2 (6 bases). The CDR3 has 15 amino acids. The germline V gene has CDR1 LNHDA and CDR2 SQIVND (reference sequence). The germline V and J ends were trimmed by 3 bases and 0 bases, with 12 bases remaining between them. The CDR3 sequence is CASSISGARSYEQYF. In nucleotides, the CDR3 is TGTGCCAGTAGTATTTCGGGAGCCCGCTCCTACGAGCAGTACTTC.

The CDR3: CASSQVGQGLAEAFF. The DNA of the CDR3 is TGCGCCAGCAGCCAAGTGGGACAGGGGCTCGCTGAAGCTTTCTTT. The gene calls are TRBV4-1 and TRBJ1-1, with 10 bases matching TRBD1. Losses at the gene ends were 1 base for V and 6 bases for J; bases not matched to a gene: 5. The CDR3 totals 15 residues. Germline-derived CDR1 and CDR2 are MGHRA and YSYEKL.

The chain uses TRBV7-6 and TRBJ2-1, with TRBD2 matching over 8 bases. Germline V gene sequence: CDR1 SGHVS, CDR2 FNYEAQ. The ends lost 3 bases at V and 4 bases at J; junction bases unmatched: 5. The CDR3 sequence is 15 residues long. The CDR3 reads CASSFSGSPYNEQFF. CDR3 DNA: TGTGCCAGCAGCTTCAGCGGGAGCCCATACAATGAGCAGTTCTTC.

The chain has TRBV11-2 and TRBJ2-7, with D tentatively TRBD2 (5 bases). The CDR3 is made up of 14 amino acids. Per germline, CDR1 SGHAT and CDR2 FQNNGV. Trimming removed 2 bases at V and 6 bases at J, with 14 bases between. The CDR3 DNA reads TGTGCCAGCAGCTTAATACGGGGTTCGGGCGAGCAGTACTTC. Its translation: CASSLIRGSGEQYF.

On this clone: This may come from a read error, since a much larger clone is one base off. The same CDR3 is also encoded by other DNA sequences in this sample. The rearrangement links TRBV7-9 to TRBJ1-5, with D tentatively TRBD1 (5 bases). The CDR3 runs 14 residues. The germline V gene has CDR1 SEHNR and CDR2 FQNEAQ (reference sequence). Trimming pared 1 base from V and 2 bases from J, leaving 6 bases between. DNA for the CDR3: TGTGCCAGCAGCTTAGGAGGGGGCAATCAGCCCCAGCATTTT. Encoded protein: CASSLGGGNQPQHF.

CDR3: CATSKSAGGRNKIYGYTF. Written as DNA, the CDR3 is TGTGCCACCAGCAAGTCCGCAGGAGGTCGGAATAAAATATATGGCTACACCTTC. V gene TRBV15 combines with J gene TRBJ1-2; D remains unclear. Trimming left V 4 bases short and J 5 bases short, with 26 bases between. The CDR3 runs 18 residues. From germline, CDR1 is LNHNV and CDR2 YYDKDF (reference sequence). The full variable domain, in which reference TRBV15 and TRBJ1-2 provide the parts outside the CDR3, is DAMVIQNPRYQVTQFGKPVTLSCSQTLNHNVMYWYQQKSSQAPKLLFHYYDKDFNNEADTPDNFQSRRPNTSFCFLDIRSPGLGDTAMYLCATSKSAGGRNKIYGYTFGSGTRLTVV.

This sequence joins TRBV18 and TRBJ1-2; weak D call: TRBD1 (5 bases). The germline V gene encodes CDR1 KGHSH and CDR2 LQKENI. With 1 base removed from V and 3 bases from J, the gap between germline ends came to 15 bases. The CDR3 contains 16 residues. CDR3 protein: CASSPRRQGSDYGYTF. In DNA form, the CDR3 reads TGTGCCAGCTCACCACGACGCCAGGGTTCGGACTATGGCTACACCTTC.

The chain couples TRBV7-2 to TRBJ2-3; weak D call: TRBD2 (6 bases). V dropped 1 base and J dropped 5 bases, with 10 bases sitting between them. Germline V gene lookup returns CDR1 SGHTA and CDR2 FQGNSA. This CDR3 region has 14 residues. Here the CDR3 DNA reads TGTGCCAGCAGCTTAGGGGGAGGACGAGATACGCAGTATTTT. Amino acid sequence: CASSLGGGRDTQYF.

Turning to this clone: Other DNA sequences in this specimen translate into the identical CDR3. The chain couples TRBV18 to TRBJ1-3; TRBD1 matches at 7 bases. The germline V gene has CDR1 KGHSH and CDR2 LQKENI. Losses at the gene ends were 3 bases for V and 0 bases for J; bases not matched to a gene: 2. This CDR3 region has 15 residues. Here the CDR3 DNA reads TGTGCCAGCTCACCTCGGGACAGCTCTGGAAACACCATATATTTT. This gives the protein CASSPRDSSGNTIYF.